The text below deals with one T cell receptor beta chain. These data are taken from a study of cytomegalovirus exposure and HLA in healthy donors. V was clipped by 7 bases and J by 1 base, with 5 bases between them. Per the germline V gene, CDR1 is MNHEY and CDR2 is SMNVEV (reference sequence). CDR3 size: 13 residues. In the PCR, 60 Vbeta and 13 Jbeta primers were used. The table came from immunoSEQ multiplex PCR; TCRdb's copy has only in-frame clones and leaves some out. Of approximately 150,000 clones in the sample, roughly 77% were seen once. This TCR came from a man aged 18 to 35 in good health and CMV-seropositive. Sequences were obtained from PBMCs. This chain uses TRBV27 with TRBJ2-6; no clear D gene. CDR3 bases: TGTGCCAGCACCCCTTCTGGGGCCAACGTCCTGACTTTC. It codes for CASTPSGANVLTF.